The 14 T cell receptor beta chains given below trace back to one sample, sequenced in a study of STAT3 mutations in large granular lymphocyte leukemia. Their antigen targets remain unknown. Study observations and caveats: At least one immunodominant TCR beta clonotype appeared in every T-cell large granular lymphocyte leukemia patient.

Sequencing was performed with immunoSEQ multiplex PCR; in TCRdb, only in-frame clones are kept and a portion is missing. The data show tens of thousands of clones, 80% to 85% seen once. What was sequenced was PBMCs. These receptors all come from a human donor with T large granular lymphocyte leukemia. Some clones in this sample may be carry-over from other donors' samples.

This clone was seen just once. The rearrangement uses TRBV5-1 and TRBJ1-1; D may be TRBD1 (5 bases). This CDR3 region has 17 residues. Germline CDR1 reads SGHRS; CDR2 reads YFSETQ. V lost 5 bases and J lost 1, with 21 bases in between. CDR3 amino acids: CASSATGGRAENTEAFF. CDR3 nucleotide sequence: TGCGCCAGCAGTGCCACCGGGGGGAGGGCTGAGAACACTGAAGCTTTCTTT.

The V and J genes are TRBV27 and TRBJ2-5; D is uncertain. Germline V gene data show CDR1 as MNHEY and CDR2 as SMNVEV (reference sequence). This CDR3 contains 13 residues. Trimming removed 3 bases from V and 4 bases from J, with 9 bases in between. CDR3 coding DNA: TGTGCCAGCAGTTTTATCGAAGGAGAGACCCAGTACTTC. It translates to CASSFIEGETQYF.

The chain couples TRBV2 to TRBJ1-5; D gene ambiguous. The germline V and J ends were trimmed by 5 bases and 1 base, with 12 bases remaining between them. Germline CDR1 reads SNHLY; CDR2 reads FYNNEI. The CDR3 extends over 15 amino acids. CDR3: CASSPQVGSNQPQHF. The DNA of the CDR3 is TGTGCCAGCAGTCCCCAGGTGGGGAGCAATCAGCCCCAGCATTTT.

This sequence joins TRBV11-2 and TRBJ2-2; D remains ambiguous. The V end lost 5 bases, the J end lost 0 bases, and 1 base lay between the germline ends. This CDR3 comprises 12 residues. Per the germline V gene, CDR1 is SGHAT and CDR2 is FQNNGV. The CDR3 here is CASSANTGELFF. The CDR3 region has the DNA TGTGCCAGCAGCGCGAACACCGGGGAGCTGTTTTTT.

The CDR3 region is CASSLEGRNSPLHF. DNA for the CDR3: TGTGCCAGCAGTCTCGAGGGTAGGAATTCACCCCTCCACTTT. V is TRBV6-5 and J is TRBJ1-6; D unresolved. Germline-derived CDR1 and CDR2 are MNHEY and SVGAGI. V was trimmed by 5 bases and J by 7 bases, leaving 12 bases between them. CDR3 length: 14 residues.

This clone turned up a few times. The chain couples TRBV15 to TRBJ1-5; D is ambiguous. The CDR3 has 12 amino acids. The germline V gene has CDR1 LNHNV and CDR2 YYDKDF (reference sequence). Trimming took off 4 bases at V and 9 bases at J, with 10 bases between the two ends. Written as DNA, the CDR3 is TGTGCCACCAGCACGAACGATCGGCCCCAGCATTTT. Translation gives CATSTNDRPQHF. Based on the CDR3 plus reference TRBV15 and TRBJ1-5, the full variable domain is DAMVIQNPRYQVTQFGKPVTLSCSQTLNHNVMYWYQQKSSQAPKLLFHYYDKDFNNEADTPDNFQSRRPNTSFCFLDIRSPGLGDTAMYLCATSTNDRPQHFGDGTRLSIL.

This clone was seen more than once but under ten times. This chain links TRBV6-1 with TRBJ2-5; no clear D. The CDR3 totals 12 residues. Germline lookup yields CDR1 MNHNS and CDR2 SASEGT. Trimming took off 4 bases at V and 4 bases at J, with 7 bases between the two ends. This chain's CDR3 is CASSVRRETQYF. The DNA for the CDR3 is TGTGCCAGCAGTGTCAGGAGAGAGACCCAGTACTTC.

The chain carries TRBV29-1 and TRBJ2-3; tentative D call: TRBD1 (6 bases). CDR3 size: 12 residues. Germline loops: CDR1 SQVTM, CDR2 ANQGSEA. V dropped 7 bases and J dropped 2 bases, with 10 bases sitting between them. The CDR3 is CSAHRDTDTQYF. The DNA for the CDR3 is TGCAGCGCTCACAGGGACACAGATACGCAGTATTTT.

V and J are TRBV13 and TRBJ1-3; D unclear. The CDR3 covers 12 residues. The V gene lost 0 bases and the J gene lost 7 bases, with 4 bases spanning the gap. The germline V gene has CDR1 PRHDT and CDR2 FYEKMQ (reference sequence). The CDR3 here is CASSLGGNTIYF. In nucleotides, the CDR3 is TGTGCCAGCAGCTTAGGAGGGAACACCATATATTTT.

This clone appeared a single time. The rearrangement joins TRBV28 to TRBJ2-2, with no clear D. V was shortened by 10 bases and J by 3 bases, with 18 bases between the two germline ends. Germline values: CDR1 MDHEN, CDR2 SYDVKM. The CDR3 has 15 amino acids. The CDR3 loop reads CATSEGGSYTGELFF. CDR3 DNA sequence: TGTGCCACCTCCGAAGGTGGGTCCTACACCGGGGAGCTGTTTTTT.

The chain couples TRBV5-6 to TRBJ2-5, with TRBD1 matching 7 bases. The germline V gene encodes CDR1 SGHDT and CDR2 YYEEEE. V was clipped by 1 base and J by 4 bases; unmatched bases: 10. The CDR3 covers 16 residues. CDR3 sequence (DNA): TGTGCCAGCAGCTTGCCCCCCGCAGGGGGTCGAGAGACCCAGTACTTC. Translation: CASSLPPAGGRETQYF.

CDR3 bases: TGCGCCAGCAGCCAAGATCTGAATGACGAGCAGTACTTC. It specifies CASSQDLNDEQYF. This chain links TRBV4-3 with TRBJ2-7; unclear D gene. The germline V gene encodes CDR1 LGHNA and CDR2 YSLEER. The CDR3 length is 13 residues. V was pared by 0 bases and J by 5 bases, with 8 bases between.

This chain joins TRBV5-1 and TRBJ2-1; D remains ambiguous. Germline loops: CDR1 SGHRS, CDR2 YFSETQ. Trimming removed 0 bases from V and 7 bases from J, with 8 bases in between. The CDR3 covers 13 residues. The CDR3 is CASSLGRFNEQFF. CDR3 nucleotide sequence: TGCGCCAGCAGCTTGGGCCGCTTTAATGAGCAGTTCTTC.

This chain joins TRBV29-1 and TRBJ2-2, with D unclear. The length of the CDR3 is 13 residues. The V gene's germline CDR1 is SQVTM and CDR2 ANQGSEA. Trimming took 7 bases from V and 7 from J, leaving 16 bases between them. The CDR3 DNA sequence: TGCAGCGCTCGCCCGGCAGGCGGCGGGGAGCTGTTTTTT. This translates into CSARPAGGGELFF.